This T cell receptor (beta chain) came from a study of blood T cell repertoires in COVID-19. Study context: COVID-19 samples from acute and convalescent phases originated in the United States, Italy and Spain. T cells, B-cell-depleted T cells, or PBMCs provided the cDNA or gDNA that served as material.

Original methodology: Estimated nucleated cell counts came from reference gene primer amplification. The protocol was immunoSEQ multiplex PCR, while the TCRdb copy is restricted to in-frame clones and leaves out a portion. The DNA was the basis for D and trimming; V, J and clone size are from that table. This table has a few hundred thousand clones, roughly 80% appearing once. This TCR came from a woman at least 80 years old with acute or convalescent COVID-19. The specimen was peripheral blood.

The CDR3 protein is CASSFGGLETEKLFF. The CDR3 region has the DNA TGTGCCAGCAGCTTCGGAGGATTGGAGACCGAAAAACTGTTTTTT. V and J are TRBV5-4 and TRBJ1-4; D remains ambiguous. This CDR3 has 15 amino acids. Trimming took 2 bases from V and 8 from J, leaving 16 bases between them. Per germline, CDR1 SGHNT and CDR2 YYREEE (reference sequence).